This T cell receptor beta chain came from a study of blood T cell repertoires in COVID-19. Study summary: Sites across the United States, Italy and Spain contributed samples from acute and convalescent COVID-19.

The assay was immunoSEQ multiplex PCR, and TCRdb's table has in-frame clones only and misses some. The sample holds some 200,000 clones; 86% are singletons and the top ten take 2.5% to 3.5%. The length of the CDR3 is 15 residues. The germline V gene has CDR1 MGHDK and CDR2 SYGVNS. Trimming took 7 bases from V and 5 from J; bases not matched to a gene: 9. The receptor's source is a woman aged 50 to 60 in a cohort exposed to, infected with or recovered from COVID-19 (not recorded which). Sequencing was done on a sample of PBMCs or T cells enriched from blood (not recorded which). The rearrangement uses TRBV25-1 and TRBJ2-5; 11 bases fit TRBD2. CDR3 nucleotides: TGTGCCAGCACCCTAACTAGCGGGGGATCGGAGACCCAGTACTTC. Its translation is CASTLTSGGSETQYF. The variable domain in full, completed from reference TRBV25-1 and TRBJ2-5, reads EADIYQTPRYLVIGTGKKITLECSQTMGHDKMYWYQQDPGMELHLIHYSYGVNSTEKGDLSSESTVSRIRTEHFPLTLESARPSHTSQYLCASTLTSGGSETQYFGPGTRLLVL.